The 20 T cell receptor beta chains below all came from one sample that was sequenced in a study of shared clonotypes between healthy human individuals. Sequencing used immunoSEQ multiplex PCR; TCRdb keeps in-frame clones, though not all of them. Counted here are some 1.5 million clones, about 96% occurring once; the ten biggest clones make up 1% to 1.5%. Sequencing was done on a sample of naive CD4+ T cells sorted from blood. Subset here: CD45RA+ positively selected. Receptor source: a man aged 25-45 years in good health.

The chain's CDR3 is CSVYGNIQYF. In DNA form, the CDR3 reads TGCAGCGTTTACGGAAACATTCAGTACTTC. The chain couples TRBV29-1 to TRBJ2-4, with D unresolved. The V and J ends lost 5 bases and 6 bases respectively, with 5 bases between them. The length of the CDR3 is 10 residues. Germline CDR1 SQVTM, CDR2 ANQGSEA.

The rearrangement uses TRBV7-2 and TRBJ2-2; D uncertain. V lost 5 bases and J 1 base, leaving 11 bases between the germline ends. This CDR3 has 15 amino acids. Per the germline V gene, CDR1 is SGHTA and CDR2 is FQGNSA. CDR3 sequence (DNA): TGTGCCAGCAGCCCTCGTAGAGAGAACACCGGGGAGCTGTTTTTT. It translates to CASSPRRENTGELFF.

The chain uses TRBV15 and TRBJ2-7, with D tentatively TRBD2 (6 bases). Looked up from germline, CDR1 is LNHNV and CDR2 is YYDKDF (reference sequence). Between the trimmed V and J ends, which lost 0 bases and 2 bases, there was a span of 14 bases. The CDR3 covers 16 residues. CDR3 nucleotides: TGTGCCACCAGCAGAGAAGGGTCCCGGAGGGCCTACGAGCAGTACTTC. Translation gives CATSREGSRRAYEQYF.

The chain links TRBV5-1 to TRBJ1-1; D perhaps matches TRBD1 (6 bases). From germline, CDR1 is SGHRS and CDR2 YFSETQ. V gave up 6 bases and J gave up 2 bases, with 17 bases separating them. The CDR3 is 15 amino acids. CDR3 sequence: CASTLTGKQNTEAFF. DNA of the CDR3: TGCGCCAGCACCTTAACAGGGAAACAAAACACTGAAGCTTTCTTT.

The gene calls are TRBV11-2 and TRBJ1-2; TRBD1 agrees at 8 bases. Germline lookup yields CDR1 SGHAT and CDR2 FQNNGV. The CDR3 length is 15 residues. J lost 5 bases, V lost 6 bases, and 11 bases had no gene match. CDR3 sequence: CASSESRQGIYGYTF. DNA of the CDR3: TGTGCCAGCAGTGAATCTAGACAGGGGATATATGGCTACACCTTC.

Here the CDR3 reads CASSYATGINEQFF. The CDR3 coding sequence is TGTGCCAGCAGCTACGCGACAGGGATCAATGAGCAGTTCTTC. The chain links TRBV9 to TRBJ2-1; 7 bases match TRBD1. The CDR3 is 14 amino acids. Looked up from germline, CDR1 is SGDLS and CDR2 is YYNGEE. J was trimmed by 6 bases and V by 4 bases; bases with no gene match: 7.

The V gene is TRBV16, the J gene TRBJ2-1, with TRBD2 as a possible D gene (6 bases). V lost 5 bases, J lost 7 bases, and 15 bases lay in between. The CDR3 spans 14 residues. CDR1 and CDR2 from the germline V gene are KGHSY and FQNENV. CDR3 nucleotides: TGTGCCAGCAGCGTGGGGGGAAGATCTAATGAGCAGTTCTTC. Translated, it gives CASSVGGRSNEQFF.

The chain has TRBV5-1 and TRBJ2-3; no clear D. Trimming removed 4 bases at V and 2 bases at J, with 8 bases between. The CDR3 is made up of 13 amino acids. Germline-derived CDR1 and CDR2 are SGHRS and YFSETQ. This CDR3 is CASSPGITDTQYF. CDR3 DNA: TGCGCCAGCAGCCCCGGTATCACAGATACGCAGTATTTT. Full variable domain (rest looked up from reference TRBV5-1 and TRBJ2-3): KAGVTQTPRYLIKTRGQQVTLSCSPISGHRSVSWYQQTPGQGLQFLFEYFSETQRNKGNFPGRFSGRQFSNSRSEMNVSTLELGDSALYLCASSPGITDTQYFGPGTRLTVL.

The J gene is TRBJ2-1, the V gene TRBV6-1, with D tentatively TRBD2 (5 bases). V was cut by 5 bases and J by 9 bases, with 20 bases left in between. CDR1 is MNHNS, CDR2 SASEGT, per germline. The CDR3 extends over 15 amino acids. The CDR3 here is CASSSREGQQFEQFF. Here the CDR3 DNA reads TGTGCCAGCAGTTCTAGAGAGGGTCAACAATTTGAGCAGTTCTTC.

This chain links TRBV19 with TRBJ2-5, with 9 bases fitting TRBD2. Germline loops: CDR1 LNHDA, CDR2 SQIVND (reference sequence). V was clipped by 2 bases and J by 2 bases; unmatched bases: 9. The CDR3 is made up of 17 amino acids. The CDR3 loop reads CASSIRLADTFQETQYF. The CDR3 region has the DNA TGTGCCAGTAGTATAAGACTAGCGGATACCTTTCAAGAGACCCAGTACTTC. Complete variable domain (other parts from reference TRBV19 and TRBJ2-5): DGGITQSPKYLFRKEGQNVTLSCEQNLNHDAMYWYRQDPGQGLRLIYYSQIVNDFQKGDIAEGYSVSREKKESFPLTVTSAQKNPTAFYLCASSIRLADTFQETQYFGPGTRLLVL.

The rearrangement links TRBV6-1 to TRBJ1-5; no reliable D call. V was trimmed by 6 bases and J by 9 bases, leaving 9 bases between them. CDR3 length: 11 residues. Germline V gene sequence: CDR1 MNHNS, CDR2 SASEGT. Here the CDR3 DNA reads TGTGCCAGCAGCACCAGAGCGCCCCAGCATTTT. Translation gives CASSTRAPQHF.

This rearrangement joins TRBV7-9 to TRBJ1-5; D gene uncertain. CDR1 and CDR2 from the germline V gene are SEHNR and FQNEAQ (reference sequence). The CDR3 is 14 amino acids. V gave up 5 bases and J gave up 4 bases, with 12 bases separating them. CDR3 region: CASSGRPGNQPQHF. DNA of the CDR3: TGTGCCAGCAGCGGTCGTCCAGGTAATCAGCCCCAGCATTTT.

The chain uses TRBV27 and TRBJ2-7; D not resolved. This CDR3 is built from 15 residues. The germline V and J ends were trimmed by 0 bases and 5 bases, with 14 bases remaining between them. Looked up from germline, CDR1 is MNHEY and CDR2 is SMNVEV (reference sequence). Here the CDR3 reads CASSLSWLAGDEQYF. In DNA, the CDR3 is TGTGCCAGCAGTTTATCGTGGCTCGCTGGAGACGAGCAGTACTTC.

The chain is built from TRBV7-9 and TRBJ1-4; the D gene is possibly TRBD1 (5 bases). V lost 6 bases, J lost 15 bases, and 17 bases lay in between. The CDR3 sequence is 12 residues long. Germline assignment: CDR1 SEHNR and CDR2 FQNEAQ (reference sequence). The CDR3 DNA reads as TGTGCCAGCAGAAACAAAGCCAAGGGGATGTTTTTT. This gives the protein CASRNKAKGMFF.

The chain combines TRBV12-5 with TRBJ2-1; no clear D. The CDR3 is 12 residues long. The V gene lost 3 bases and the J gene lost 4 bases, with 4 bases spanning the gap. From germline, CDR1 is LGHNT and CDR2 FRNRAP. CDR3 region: CASGFDYNEQFF. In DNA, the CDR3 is TGTGCTAGTGGTTTCGATTACAATGAGCAGTTCTTC.

CDR3: CAISEGPAGKQETQYF. CDR3 DNA: TGTGCCATCAGTGAGGGACCAGCGGGAAAACAAGAGACCCAGTACTTC. The rearrangement joins TRBV10-3 to TRBJ2-5, with TRBD2 matching over 7 bases. The CDR3 totals 16 residues. V lost 2 bases and J lost 2; bases outside the gene matches: 8. Per the germline V gene, CDR1 is ENHRY and CDR2 is SYGVKD.

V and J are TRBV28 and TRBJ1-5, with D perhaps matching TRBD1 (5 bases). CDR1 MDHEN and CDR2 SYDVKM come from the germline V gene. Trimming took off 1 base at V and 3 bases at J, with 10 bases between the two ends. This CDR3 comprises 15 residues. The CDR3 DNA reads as TGTGCCAGCAGTTTATCGGGGGGGACCAATCAGCCCCAGCATTTT. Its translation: CASSLSGGTNQPQHF.

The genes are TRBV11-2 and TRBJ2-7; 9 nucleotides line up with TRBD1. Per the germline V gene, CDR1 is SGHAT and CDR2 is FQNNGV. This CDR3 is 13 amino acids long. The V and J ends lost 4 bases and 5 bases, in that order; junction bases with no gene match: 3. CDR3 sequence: CASSWDRVNEQYF. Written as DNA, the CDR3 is TGTGCCAGCAGCTGGGACAGGGTGAACGAGCAGTACTTC.

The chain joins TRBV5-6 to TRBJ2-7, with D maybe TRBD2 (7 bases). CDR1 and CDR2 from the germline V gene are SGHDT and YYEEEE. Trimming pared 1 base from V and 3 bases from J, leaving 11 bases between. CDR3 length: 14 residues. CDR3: CASSLRGASYEQYF. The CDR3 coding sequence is TGTGCCAGCAGCTTGCGGGGGGCCAGCTACGAGCAGTACTTC.

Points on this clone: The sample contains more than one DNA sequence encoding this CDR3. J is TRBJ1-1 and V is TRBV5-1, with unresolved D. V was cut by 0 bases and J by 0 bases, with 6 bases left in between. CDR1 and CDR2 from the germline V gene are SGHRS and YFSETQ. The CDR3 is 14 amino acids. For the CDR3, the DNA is TGCGCCAGCAGCTTGGAAGGAGTGAACACTGAAGCTTTCTTT. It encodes CASSLEGVNTEAFF.